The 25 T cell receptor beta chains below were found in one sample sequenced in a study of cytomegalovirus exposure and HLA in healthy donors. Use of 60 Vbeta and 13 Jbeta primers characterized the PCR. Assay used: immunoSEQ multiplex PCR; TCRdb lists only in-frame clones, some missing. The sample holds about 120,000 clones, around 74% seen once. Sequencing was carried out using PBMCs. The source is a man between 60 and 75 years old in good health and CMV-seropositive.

In DNA, the CDR3 is TGTGCCTGGAGTGTCTGGCGGCAAGAGACCCAGTACTTC. It is translated as CAWSVWRQETQYF. The chain is built from TRBV30 and TRBJ2-5, with D unclear. Deletions cut 0 bases from V and 2 bases from J, with 7 bases between. Germline V CDR1 and CDR2: GTSNPN, SVGIG (reference sequence). The CDR3 extends over 13 amino acids. Full variable domain (rest looked up from reference TRBV30 and TRBJ2-5): SQTIHQWPATLVQPVGSPLSLECTVEGTSNPNLYWYRQAAGRGLQLLFYSVGIGQISSEVPQNLSASRPQDRQFILSSKKLLLSDSGFYLCAWSVWRQETQYFGPGTRLLVL.

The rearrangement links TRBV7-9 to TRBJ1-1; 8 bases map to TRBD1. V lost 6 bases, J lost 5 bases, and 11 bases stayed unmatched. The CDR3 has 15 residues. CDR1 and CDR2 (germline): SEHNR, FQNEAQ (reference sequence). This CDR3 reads CASRPKDRVGTEAFF. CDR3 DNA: TGTGCCAGCAGGCCCAAGGACAGGGTGGGAACTGAAGCTTTCTTT.

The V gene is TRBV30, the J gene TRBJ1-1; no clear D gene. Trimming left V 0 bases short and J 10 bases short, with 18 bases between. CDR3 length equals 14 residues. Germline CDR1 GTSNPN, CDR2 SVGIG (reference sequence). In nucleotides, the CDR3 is TGTGCCTGGAGTGTGGCCCGGGTAAGCCCGGGAGCTTTCTTT. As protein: CAWSVARVSPGAFF.

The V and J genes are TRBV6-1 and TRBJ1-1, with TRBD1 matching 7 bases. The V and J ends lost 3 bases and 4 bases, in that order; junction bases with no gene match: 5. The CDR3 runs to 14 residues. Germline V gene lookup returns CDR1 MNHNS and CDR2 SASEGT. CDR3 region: CASSDQTGTTEAFF. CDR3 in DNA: TGTGCCAGCAGTGACCAGACAGGGACCACTGAAGCTTTCTTT.

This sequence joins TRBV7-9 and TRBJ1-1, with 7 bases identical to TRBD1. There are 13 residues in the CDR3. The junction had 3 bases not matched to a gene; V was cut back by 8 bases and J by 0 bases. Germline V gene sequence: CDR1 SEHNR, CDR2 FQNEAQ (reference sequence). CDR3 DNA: TGTGCCAGCCGGGGACAGATGAACACTGAAGCTTTCTTT. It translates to CASRGQMNTEAFF.

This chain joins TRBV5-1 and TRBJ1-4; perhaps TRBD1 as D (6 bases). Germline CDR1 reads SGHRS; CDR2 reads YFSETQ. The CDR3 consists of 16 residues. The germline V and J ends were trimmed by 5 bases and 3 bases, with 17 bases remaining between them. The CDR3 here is CASSQLQGVANEKLFF. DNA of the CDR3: TGCGCCAGCAGTCAGCTACAGGGTGTGGCTAATGAAAAACTGTTTTTT.

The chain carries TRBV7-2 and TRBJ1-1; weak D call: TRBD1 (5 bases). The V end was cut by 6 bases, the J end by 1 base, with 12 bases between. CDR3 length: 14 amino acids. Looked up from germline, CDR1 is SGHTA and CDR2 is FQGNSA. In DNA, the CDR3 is TGTGCCAGCAGATCAGACAGTCGGAACACTGAAGCTTTCTTT. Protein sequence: CASRSDSRNTEAFF.

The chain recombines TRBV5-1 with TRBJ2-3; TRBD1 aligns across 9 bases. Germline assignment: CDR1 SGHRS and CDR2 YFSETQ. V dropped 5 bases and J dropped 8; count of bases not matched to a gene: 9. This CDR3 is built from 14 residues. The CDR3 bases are TGCGCCAGCAGTTATGACAGGGGGGTTCCTACGCAGTATTTT. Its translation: CASSYDRGVPTQYF.

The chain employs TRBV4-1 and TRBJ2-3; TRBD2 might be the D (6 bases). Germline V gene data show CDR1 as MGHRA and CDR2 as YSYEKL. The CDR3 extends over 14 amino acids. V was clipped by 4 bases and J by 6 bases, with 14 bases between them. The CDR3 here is CASSRSSEVDTQYF. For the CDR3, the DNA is TGCGCCAGCAGCCGCTCTAGCGAAGTGGATACGCAGTATTTT.

The CDR3 nucleotides are TGTGCCTGGACCGAGGGGGCCTATCAGCCCCAGCATTTT. As protein: CAWTEGAYQPQHF. The chain uses TRBV30 and TRBJ1-5, with 7 nucleotides matching TRBD1. The germline gives CDR1 GTSNPN, CDR2 SVGIG (reference sequence). CDR3 length: 13 residues. Germline trimming cut 4 bases from V and 5 bases from J; bases unmatched to any gene: 5.

The chain's CDR3 is CASSLRDRAGTEAFF. The CDR3 DNA reads TGTGCCAGCTCACTCCGGGACAGGGCGGGCACTGAAGCTTTCTTT. The V and J genes are TRBV18 and TRBJ1-1; 9 bases match TRBD1. J gave up 4 bases and V 4 bases, and 7 bases lay outside the gene matches. The germline V gene encodes CDR1 KGHSH and CDR2 LQKENI. The CDR3 extends over 15 amino acids.

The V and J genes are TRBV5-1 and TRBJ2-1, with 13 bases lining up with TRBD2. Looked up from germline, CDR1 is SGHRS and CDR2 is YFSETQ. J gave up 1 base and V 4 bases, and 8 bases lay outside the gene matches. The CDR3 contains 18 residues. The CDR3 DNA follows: TGCGCCAGCAGCAGAACTAGCGGGGGGGAAGGATCCTACAATGAGCAGTTCTTC. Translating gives CASSRTSGGEGSYNEQFF. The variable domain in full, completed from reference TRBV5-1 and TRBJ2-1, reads KAGVTQTPRYLIKTRGQQVTLSCSPISGHRSVSWYQQTPGQGLQFLFEYFSETQRNKGNFPGRFSGRQFSNSRSEMNVSTLELGDSALYLCASSRTSGGEGSYNEQFFGPGTRLTVL.

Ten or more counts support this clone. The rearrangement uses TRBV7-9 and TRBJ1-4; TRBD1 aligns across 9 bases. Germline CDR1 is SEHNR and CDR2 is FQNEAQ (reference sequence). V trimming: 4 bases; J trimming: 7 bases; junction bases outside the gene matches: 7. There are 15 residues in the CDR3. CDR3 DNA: TGTGCCAGCAGCTCCACAGGACAGGGGAGTGAAAAACTGTTTTTT. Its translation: CASSSTGQGSEKLFF.

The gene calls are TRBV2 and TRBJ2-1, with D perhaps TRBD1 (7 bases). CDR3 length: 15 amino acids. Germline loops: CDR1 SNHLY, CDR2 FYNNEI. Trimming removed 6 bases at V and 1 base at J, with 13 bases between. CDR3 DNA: TGTGCCAGCAGATCTTCAGGGGGGTCCTACAATGAGCAGTTCTTC. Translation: CASRSSGGSYNEQFF.

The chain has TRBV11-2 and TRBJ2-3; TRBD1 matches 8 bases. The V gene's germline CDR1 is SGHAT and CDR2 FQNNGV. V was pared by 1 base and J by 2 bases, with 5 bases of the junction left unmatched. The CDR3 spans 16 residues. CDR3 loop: CASSLGQGAFTDTQYF. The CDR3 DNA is TGTGCCAGCAGCTTAGGTCAGGGGGCGTTCACAGATACGCAGTATTTT.

The CDR3 region is CASRGLAGIYEQYF. CDR3 nucleotides: TGTGCCAGCCGCGGACTAGCGGGAATCTACGAGCAGTACTTC. V usage is TRBV2 and J usage is TRBJ2-7, with 12 nucleotides matching TRBD2. Germline V gene data show CDR1 as SNHLY and CDR2 as FYNNEI. The length of the CDR3 is 14 residues. Trimming cost V 8 bases and J 3 bases; bases outside gene matches: 5.

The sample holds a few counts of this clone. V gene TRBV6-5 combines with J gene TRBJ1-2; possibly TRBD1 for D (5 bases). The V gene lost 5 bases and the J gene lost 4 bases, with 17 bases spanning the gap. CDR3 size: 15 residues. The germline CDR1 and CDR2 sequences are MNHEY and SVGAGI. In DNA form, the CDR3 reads TGTGCCAGCAGTCAACGGGACCTGGGAGGCTATGGCTACACCTTC. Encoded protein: CASSQRDLGGYGYTF.

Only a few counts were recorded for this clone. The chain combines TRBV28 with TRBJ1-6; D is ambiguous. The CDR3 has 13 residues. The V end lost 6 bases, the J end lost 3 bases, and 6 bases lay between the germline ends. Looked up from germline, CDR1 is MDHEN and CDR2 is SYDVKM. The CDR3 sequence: CASRRGYNSPLHF. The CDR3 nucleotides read TGTGCCAGCAGACGGGGCTATAATTCACCCCTCCACTTT.

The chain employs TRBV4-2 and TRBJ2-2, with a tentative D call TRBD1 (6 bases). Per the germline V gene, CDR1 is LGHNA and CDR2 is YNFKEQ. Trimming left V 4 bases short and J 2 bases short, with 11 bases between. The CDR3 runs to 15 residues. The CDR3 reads CASSPRDINTGELFF. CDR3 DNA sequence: TGTGCCAGCAGCCCCCGGGACATCAACACCGGGGAGCTGTTTTTT.

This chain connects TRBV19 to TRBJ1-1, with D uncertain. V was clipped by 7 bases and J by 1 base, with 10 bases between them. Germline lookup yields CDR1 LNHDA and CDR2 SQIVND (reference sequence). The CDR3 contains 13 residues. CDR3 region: CASTDWRNTEAFF. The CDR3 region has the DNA TGTGCCAGTACCGACTGGCGGAACACTGAAGCTTTCTTT. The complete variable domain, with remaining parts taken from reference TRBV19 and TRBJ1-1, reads DGGITQSPKYLFRKEGQNVTLSCEQNLNHDAMYWYRQDPGQGLRLIYYSQIVNDFQKGDIAEGYSVSREKKESFPLTVTSAQKNPTAFYLCASTDWRNTEAFFGQGTRLTVV.

In DNA, the CDR3 is TGTGCCAGCAGCGTAGCTGCCCCTTCAGGGTTGAATGAGCAGTTCTTC. Protein sequence: CASSVAAPSGLNEQFF. V and J are TRBV9 and TRBJ2-1; D might be TRBD1 (5 bases). CDR3 length: 16 residues. V was trimmed by 0 bases and J by 7 bases, leaving 17 bases between them. Germline V CDR1 and CDR2: SGDLS, YYNGEE.

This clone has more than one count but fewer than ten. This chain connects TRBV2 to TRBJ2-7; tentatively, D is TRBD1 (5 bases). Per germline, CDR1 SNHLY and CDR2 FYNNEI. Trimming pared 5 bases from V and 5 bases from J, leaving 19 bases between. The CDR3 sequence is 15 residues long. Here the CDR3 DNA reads TGTGCCAGCAGTCAGGGTCTCCCTGTTCGCGACGAGCAGTACTTC. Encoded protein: CASSQGLPVRDEQYF.

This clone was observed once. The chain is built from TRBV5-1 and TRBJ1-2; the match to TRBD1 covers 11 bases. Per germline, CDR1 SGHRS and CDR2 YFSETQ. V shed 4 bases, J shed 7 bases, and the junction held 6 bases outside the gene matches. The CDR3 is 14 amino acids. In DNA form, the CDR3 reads TGCGCCAGCAGCCTAGGACAGGGGGCGCCTGGCTACACCTTC. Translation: CASSLGQGAPGYTF. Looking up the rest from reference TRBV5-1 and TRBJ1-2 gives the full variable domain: KAGVTQTPRYLIKTRGQQVTLSCSPISGHRSVSWYQQTPGQGLQFLFEYFSETQRNKGNFPGRFSGRQFSNSRSEMNVSTLELGDSALYLCASSLGQGAPGYTFGSGTRLTVV.

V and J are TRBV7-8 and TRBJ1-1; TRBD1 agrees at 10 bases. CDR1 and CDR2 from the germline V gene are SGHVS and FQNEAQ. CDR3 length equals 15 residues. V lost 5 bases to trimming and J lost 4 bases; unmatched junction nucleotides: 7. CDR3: CASSLRDRGGTEAFF. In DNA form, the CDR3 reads TGTGCCAGCAGCCTGCGGGACAGGGGCGGCACTGAAGCTTTCTTT.

CDR3 sequence: CASSLRDSPRDEQFF. CDR3 coding DNA: TGTGCCAGCAGCCTTAGGGACAGCCCGAGGGATGAGCAGTTCTTC. V is TRBV7-6 and J is TRBJ2-1, with 7 nucleotides matching TRBD1. There are 15 residues in the CDR3. The J segment lost 8 bases and the V segment lost 5 bases, leaving 12 bases of the junction unmatched. Per germline, CDR1 SGHVS and CDR2 FNYEAQ.